The entry that follows covers one T cell receptor beta chain sequence. This sample was taken from a study of blood T cell repertoires in COVID-19. Study-level background: Italy, Spain and the United States were the sources of the convalescent and acute COVID-19 samples. T cells, B-cell-depleted T cells, or PBMCs provided the cDNA or gDNA that served as material.

Clones were sequenced by immunoSEQ multiplex PCR, and TCRdb holds only the in-frame ones, with some missing. The sample carries 300,000 to 400,000 clones, approximately 86% recorded once. The sample was PBMCs or T cells enriched from blood (not recorded which). The sequence was obtained from a woman between 35 and 50 years old with acute COVID-19.

The CDR3 region has the DNA TGTGCCAGCAGCTTGGAACAGGGGGCCAATCAGCCCCAGCATTTT. Encoded protein: CASSLEQGANQPQHF. This chain connects TRBV7-2 to TRBJ1-5; 9 bases are shared with TRBD1. Germline V gene data show CDR1 as SGHTA and CDR2 as FQGNSA. This CDR3 has 15 residues. After removal of 3 bases from V and 3 bases from J, the junction contained 3 bases not matched to a gene.